This T cell receptor beta chain was identified during a study of OX40 agonist ivuxolimab in advanced cancers. Broadly, across the study: Ivuxolimab, which targeted the costimulatory receptor OX40 (CD134), was an agonistic, fully human IgG2 monoclonal antibody. The monotherapy dose-escalation portion (N of about 49 patients) of the phase I ivuxolimab trial is reported in the paper. Intravenous ivuxolimab was administered to patients every 2 weeks at six dose levels: 0.01, 0.1, 0.3, 1.5, 3 and 10 mg/kg. Of the approximately 50 dose-escalation patients, hepatocellular carcinoma was present in about 20, melanoma in approximately 15, renal cell carcinoma in 9 and head and neck cancer in 9. In the dose-escalation cohort, 65% to 85% of patients were male, and the mean age was 60 years with a range of about 23 to 79. Peripheral TCRbeta sequencing was intended to test whether TCR sequence diversity was altered and clonal T-cell expansion was caused by ivuxolimab. Partial responses occurred in three dose-escalation patients, of whom one had hepatocellular carcinoma and two had cutaneous melanoma. Patients were allowed to have had prior anti-PD-1, anti-PD-L1 or anti-CTLA-4 therapy, and approximately 43% of the dose-escalation patients had previously received checkpoint inhibitors. The study at large found these results: Low levels of normalized T-cell clonal expansion were also seen in some patients who did not respond. In partial responders in the 0.1-3.0 mg/kg groups, normalized peripheral clonal expansion was found to be among the lowest, especially among CD8+ T cells. After ivuxolimab, expanded clones were on average more numerous among CD8+ T cells than among CD4+ T cells. Antigen specificity was not determined for the clonally expanded peripheral T cells. Clonal expansion of both CD4+ and CD8+ blood T cells was observed from baseline to week 6 at doses 0.1 to 3.0 mg/kg.

Details on this clone: This clone's antigen is unknown. Base qualities are not recorded, but no much larger clone differs from it by a single base.

Patients with a history of autoimmune disease or receiving systemic immunosuppression were excluded from the trial. Peripheral blood for TCR sequencing was drawn from every dose cohort at baseline, at cycle 4 day 1 and at cycle 7 day 1. The samples were drawn from a first-in-human, open-label, multicenter phase I dose-escalation trial of ivuxolimab. Adults with locally advanced or metastatic melanoma, renal cell carcinoma, hepatocellular carcinoma or head and neck squamous cell carcinoma were enrolled in the trial. Before TCR sequencing, CD4+ and CD8+ T cells were separately sorted from peripheral blood. The germline V gene (reference sequence) sets CDR1 to SGHNT and CDR2 to YYREEE. At the junction V is shortened by 10 bases and J by 3 bases, with 22 bases in between. The CDR3 numbers 15 residues from cysteine through phenylalanine. Only the CDR3 portion is preserved as DNA: 45 bases, with reading frame beginning at the first base.

For sequencing of the TCRbeta CDR3 region, genomic DNA was extracted from the sorted cells. The immunoSEQ Assay was used to sequence the TCRbeta CDR3 regions. TCRdb limited this immuneACCESS table to in-frame rearrangements with V and J called. A share of clones is missing; checked studies link under half to unresolved V genes, and the rest is unexplained. The sample has some 80,000 clones on record, 85% to 90% of them singletons. Jointly, the top ten make up less than 0.55% of the sample. This specimen was CD4+ or CD8+ T cells sorted from blood, taken in a trial of the OX40 agonist ivuxolimab. The chain is made from TRBV5-4 and TRBJ1-2; a weak D assignment points to TRBD1 (6 bases agree). This clonotype originated in an adult with an advanced solid tumor such as melanoma, head and neck, liver or kidney cancer. The sequence in DNA is TGTGCCTCCCGACGACTCCAGGGGAGAGACTATGGCTACACCTTC. This sequence encodes CASRRLQGRDYGYTF.